A selection of T cell receptor beta chains follows, all from one sample in a study of blood T cells in healthy people across ages. TCRdb re-derived calls from the 5' RACE reads in MiXCR, one entry per CDR3 protein. The profile shows roughly 800,000 distinct CDR3 sequences, roughly 50% of them singletons. Sample: blood. These receptors all come from a man aged 25-45 years in good health. Each CDR3 is given with its conserved first and last residue. Fields, in order: J gene, V gene, CDR3 protein.

j_gene: TRBJ2-1
v_gene: TRBV7-2
CDR3aa: CASSSRAINEQFF

j_gene: TRBJ1-1
v_gene: TRBV24-1
CDR3aa: CATSDPGEGTEAFF

j_gene: TRBJ2-1
v_gene: TRBV12-3/TRBV12-4
CDR3aa: CASSPGGQGGANEQFF

j_gene: TRBJ2-7
v_gene: TRBV7-9
CDR3aa: CASSSSGVSDYEQYF

j_gene: TRBJ2-1
v_gene: TRBV29-1
CDR3aa: CSVVGTRSSYNEQFF

j_gene: TRBJ2-1
v_gene: TRBV20-1
CDR3aa: CSALHLTSGSGNEQFF

j_gene: TRBJ2-4
v_gene: TRBV28
CDR3aa: CASSNREADIQYF

j_gene: TRBJ1-2
v_gene: TRBV5-1
CDR3aa: CASSSQGADYGYTF

j_gene: TRBJ1-5
v_gene: TRBV12-3/TRBV12-4
CDR3aa: CASRQEYQPQHF

j_gene: TRBJ2-3
v_gene: TRBV7-2
CDR3aa: CASTGAPITDTQYF

j_gene: TRBJ2-1
v_gene: TRBV4-2
CDR3aa: CASRRAGTSGTFYNEQFF

j_gene: TRBJ2-2
v_gene: TRBV6-5
CDR3aa: CASSLASGGFANTGELFF

j_gene: TRBJ2-7
v_gene: TRBV3-1
CDR3aa: CASSQEGRELSYEQYF

j_gene: TRBJ2-5
v_gene: TRBV3-1
CDR3aa: CASSIQGLQTQYF

j_gene: TRBJ2-3
v_gene: TRBV7-2
CDR3aa: CASSFLAGGGRSDTQYF

j_gene: TRBJ1-2
v_gene: TRBV28
CDR3aa: CASSLKAAGYTF